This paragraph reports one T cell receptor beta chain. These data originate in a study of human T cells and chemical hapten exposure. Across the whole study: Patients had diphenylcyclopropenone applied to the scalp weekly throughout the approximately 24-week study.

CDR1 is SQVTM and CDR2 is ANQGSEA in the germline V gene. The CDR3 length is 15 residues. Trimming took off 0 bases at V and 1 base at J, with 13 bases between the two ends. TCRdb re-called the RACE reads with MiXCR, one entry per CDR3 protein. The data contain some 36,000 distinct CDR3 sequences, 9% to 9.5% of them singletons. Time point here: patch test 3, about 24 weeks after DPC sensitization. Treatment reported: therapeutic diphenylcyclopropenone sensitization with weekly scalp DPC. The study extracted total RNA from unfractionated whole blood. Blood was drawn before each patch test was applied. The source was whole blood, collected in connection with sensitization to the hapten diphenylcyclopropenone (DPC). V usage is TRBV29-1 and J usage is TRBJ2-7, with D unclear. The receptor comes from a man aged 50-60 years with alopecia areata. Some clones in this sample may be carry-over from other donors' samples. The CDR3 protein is CSVEDIKGSSYEQYF. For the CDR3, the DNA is TGCAGCGTTGAAGATATTAAGGGATCGTCCTACGAGCAGTACTTC.